The 5 T cell receptor beta chains given below trace back to one sample, sequenced in a study of blood T cell repertoires in COVID-19. Sequenced by immunoSEQ multiplex PCR; TCRdb stores in-frame clones only, minus some. The sample holds 65,000 to 95,000 clones, 90% to 95% seen once. The sample consisted of peripheral blood. These receptors all come from a man aged 50 to 59 with COVID-19, enrolled during active disease.

The gene calls are TRBV2 and TRBJ2-3; a possible D gene is TRBD1 (5 bases). Germline CDR1 SNHLY, CDR2 FYNNEI. Trimming cost V 6 bases and J 2 bases, with 6 bases left between them. CDR3 length: 12 amino acids. The CDR3 sequence is CASRQVTDTQYF. The CDR3 region has the DNA TGTGCCAGCAGACAGGTCACAGATACGCAGTATTTT.

V and J are TRBV7-8 and TRBJ2-1; the match to TRBD2 covers 13 bases. J was trimmed by 0 bases and V by 5 bases; bases with no gene match: 7. The CDR3 is 18 residues long. CDR1 and CDR2 (germline): SGHVS, FQNEAQ. The CDR3 here is CASSLGLAGESSYNEQFF. The CDR3 nucleotides are TGTGCCAGCAGCCTCGGACTAGCGGGAGAAAGCTCCTACAATGAGCAGTTCTTC. Together with reference TRBV7-8 and TRBJ2-1, the CDR3 gives the full variable domain: GAGVSQSPRYKVAKRGQDVALRCDPISGHVSLFWYQQALGQGPEFLTYFQNEAQLDKSGLPSDRFFAERPEGSVSTLKIQRTQQEDSAVYLCASSLGLAGESSYNEQFFGPGTRLTVL.

The chain recombines TRBV9 with TRBJ2-1; TRBD2 aligns across 7 bases. The J segment lost 5 bases and the V segment lost 4 bases, leaving 18 bases of the junction unmatched. This CDR3 contains 18 residues. From germline, CDR1 is SGDLS and CDR2 YYNGEE. The CDR3 bases are TGTGCCAGCAGCCCGACGCTATTACTAGCGAAACTCGACAATGAGCAGTTCTTC. Protein sequence: CASSPTLLLAKLDNEQFF.

V usage is TRBV2 and J usage is TRBJ2-1, with 8 bases aligning to TRBD2. The CDR3 runs 14 residues. In germline, CDR1 is SNHLY, CDR2 FYNNEI. J was trimmed by 9 bases and V by 6 bases; bases with no gene match: 10. The CDR3 nucleotides read TGTGCCAGCAGCGGAGTAGCGGGGCCGGGTGAGCAGTTCTTC. Protein sequence: CASSGVAGPGEQFF.

The chain joins TRBV5-1 to TRBJ2-7, with 8 bases lining up with TRBD2. The CDR3 has 15 amino acids. V trimming: 7 bases; J trimming: 4 bases; junction bases outside the gene matches: 13. The germline V gene encodes CDR1 SGHRS and CDR2 YFSETQ. CDR3 sequence reads: CASSSGNSGVYEQYF. The DNA of the CDR3 is TGCGCCAGCTCATCTGGGAATAGCGGGGTGTACGAGCAGTACTTC.